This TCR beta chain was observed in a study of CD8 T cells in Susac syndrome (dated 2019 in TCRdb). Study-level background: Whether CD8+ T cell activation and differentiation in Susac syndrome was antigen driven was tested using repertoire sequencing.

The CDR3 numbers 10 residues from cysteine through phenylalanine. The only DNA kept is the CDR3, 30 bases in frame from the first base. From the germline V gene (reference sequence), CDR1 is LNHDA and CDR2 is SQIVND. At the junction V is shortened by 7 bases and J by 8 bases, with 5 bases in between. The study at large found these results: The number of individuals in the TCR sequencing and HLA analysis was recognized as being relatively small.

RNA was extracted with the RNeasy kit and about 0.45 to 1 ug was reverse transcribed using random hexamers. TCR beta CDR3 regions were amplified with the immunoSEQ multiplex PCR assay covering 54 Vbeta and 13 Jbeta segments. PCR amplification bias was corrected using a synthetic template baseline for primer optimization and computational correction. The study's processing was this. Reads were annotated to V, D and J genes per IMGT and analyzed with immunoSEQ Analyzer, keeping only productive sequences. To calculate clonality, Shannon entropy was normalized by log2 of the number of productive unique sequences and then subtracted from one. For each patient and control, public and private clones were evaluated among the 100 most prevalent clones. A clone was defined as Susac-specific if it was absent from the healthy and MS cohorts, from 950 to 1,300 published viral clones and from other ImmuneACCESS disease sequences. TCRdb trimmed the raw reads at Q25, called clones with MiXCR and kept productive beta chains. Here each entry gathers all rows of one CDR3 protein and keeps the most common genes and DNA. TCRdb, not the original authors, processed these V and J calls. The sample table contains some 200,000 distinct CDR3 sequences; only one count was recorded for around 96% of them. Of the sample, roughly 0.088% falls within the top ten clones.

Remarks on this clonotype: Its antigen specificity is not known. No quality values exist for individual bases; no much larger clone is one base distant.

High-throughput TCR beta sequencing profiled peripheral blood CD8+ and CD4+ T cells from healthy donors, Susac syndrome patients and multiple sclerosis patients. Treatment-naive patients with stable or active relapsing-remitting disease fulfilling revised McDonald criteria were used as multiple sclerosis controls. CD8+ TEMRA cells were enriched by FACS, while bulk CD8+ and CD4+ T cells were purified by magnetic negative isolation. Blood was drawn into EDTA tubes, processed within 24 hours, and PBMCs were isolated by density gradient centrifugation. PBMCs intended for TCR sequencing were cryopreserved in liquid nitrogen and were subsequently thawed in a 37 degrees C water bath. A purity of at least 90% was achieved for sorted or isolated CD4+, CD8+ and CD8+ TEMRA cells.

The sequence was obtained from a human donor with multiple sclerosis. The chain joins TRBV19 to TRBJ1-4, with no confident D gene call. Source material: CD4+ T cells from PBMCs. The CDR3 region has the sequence CASKEEKLFF. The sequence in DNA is TGTGCCAGTAAGGAGGAAAAACTGTTTTTT.